Presented here are 25 T cell receptor beta chains from one specimen sequenced in a study of blood T cell repertoires in COVID-19. The method was immunoSEQ multiplex PCR; TCRdb's version includes in-frame clones alone and lacks a portion of them. This sample has a few hundred thousand clones, with 80% to 95% found just once. Sequencing input: PBMCs or T cells enriched from blood (not recorded which). These receptors were obtained from a man in his late teens or twenties who had recovered from COVID-19.

The chain joins TRBV12-5 to TRBJ2-1; D is ambiguous. The germline V gene has CDR1 LGHNT and CDR2 FRNRAP. Trimming stripped 6 bases from V and 6 bases from J, with 12 bases between. The CDR3 loop spans 13 amino acids. CDR3 residues: CASGTGAINEQFF. DNA for the CDR3: TGTGCTAGTGGGACTGGAGCGATCAATGAGCAGTTCTTC.

The CDR3 coding sequence is TGCAGTGCTAGTAACGACAGGGCTCGTCAGCCCCAGCATTTT. It codes for CSASNDRARQPQHF. The genes are TRBV20-1 and TRBJ1-5; 7 bases agree with TRBD1. Trimming at V came to 3 bases and at J to 6 bases, leaving 8 bases not matched to a gene. The CDR3 contains 14 residues. From germline, CDR1 is DFQATT and CDR2 SNEGSKA (reference sequence).

This sequence joins TRBV2 and TRBJ1-1, with no clear D. With 7 bases removed from V and 4 bases from J, the gap between germline ends came to 7 bases. This CDR3 has 11 residues. CDR1 and CDR2 (germline): SNHLY, FYNNEI. CDR3 DNA: TGTGCCAGCAAATTCGGCACTGAAGCTTTCTTT. Encoded protein: CASKFGTEAFF.

This chain joins TRBV11-2 and TRBJ1-1; TRBD1 aligns across 7 bases. Germline-derived CDR1 and CDR2 are SGHAT and FQNNGV. The CDR3 sequence is 15 residues long. Trimming took 5 bases from V and 6 from J; bases not matched to a gene: 12. The CDR3 spells CASSKTGQSPPEAFF. In DNA, the CDR3 is TGTGCCAGCAGCAAGACGGGACAGAGTCCTCCTGAAGCTTTCTTT.

The V call is TRBV4-1, the J call TRBJ1-2; D is unresolved. This CDR3 is built from 12 residues. The germline CDR1 and CDR2 sequences are MGHRA and YSYEKL. V lost 0 bases and J 5 bases, leaving 4 bases between the germline ends. The CDR3 loop reads CASSQERYGYTF. The CDR3 nucleotides read TGCGCCAGCAGCCAAGAGCGGTATGGCTACACCTTC.

The chain links TRBV7-2 to TRBJ2-7; D not certain. Trimming left V 4 bases short and J 3 bases short, with 4 bases between. The CDR3 length is 11 residues. Germline CDR1 is SGHTA and CDR2 is FQGNSA. The chain's CDR3 is CASSSFYEQYF. In nucleotides, the CDR3 is TGTGCCAGCAGCTCCTTCTACGAGCAGTACTTC.

The CDR3 protein is CSASTIRDRVSGTQYF. In DNA form, the CDR3 reads TGCAGTGCTAGTACAATACGGGACAGGGTTAGTGGAACGCAGTATTTT. This chain connects TRBV20-1 to TRBJ2-3; 9 bases align to TRBD1. The CDR3 spans 16 residues. The trim removed 3 bases at V and 9 bases at J, leaving 16 bases unmatched. Per the germline V gene, CDR1 is DFQATT and CDR2 is SNEGSKA (reference sequence).

This clone has a single count. This chain uses TRBV27 with TRBJ2-5; 10 bases map to TRBD2. V gave up 6 bases and J gave up 5 bases; unmatched junction bases: 15. This CDR3 spans 17 amino acids. The V gene's germline CDR1 is MNHEY and CDR2 SMNVEV (reference sequence). In DNA, the CDR3 is TGTGCCAGCAGCCCAGGACTAGCGGCCCCGAGTTGGGAGACCCAGTACTTC. This translates into CASSPGLAAPSWETQYF.

The chain links TRBV6-1 to TRBJ1-6; tentatively, D is TRBD1 (6 bases). Germline V gives CDR1 MNHNS, CDR2 SASEGT. CDR3 size: 14 residues. Trimming removed 3 bases at V and 8 bases at J, with 11 bases between. The CDR3 DNA is TGTGCCAGCAGTGAGCAGGGGCCTTATTCACCCCTCCACTTT. As protein: CASSEQGPYSPLHF.

The gene calls are TRBV3-1 (or the pseudogene TRBV3-2) and TRBJ1-1, with a weak D call TRBD1 (6 bases). Germline assignment: CDR1 LGHDT and CDR2 YNNKEL (reference sequence). The CDR3 has 13 amino acids. With 4 bases removed from V and 10 bases from J, the gap between germline ends came to 16 bases. CDR3 DNA: TGTGCCAGCAGCCCCCCGGGGGGGCGGAGAGCTTTCTTT. Amino acid sequence: CASSPPGGRRAFF.

This chain links TRBV19 with TRBJ1-5; tentatively, D is TRBD1 (5 bases). The CDR3 runs 15 residues. CDR1 and CDR2 (germline): LNHDA, SQIVND (reference sequence). V lost 5 bases and J 4 bases, leaving 15 bases between the germline ends. The CDR3: CASSASRTLNQPQHF. CDR3 coding DNA: TGTGCCAGTAGTGCCTCCCGGACACTAAATCAGCCCCAGCATTTT.

V usage is TRBV19 and J usage is TRBJ1-5, with D possibly TRBD1 on 6 matching bases. This CDR3 is 17 amino acids long. From germline, CDR1 is LNHDA and CDR2 SQIVND (reference sequence). Trimming left V 5 bases short and J 6 bases short, with 23 bases between. CDR3 loop: CASSDPTGTKGRQPQHF. The CDR3, as DNA: TGTGCCAGTAGTGACCCAACCGGGACAAAGGGACGTCAGCCCCAGCATTTT.

This chain connects TRBV5-6 to TRBJ1-5; D gene uncertain. V was cut by 4 bases and J by 0 bases, with 11 bases left in between. The CDR3 consists of 15 residues. Germline CDR1 reads SGHDT; CDR2 reads YYEEEE. DNA for the CDR3: TGTGCCAGCAGCCGTCGATGGAGTAGCAATCAGCCCCAGCATTTT. Its protein product is CASSRRWSSNQPQHF. Full variable domain (remainder filled in from reference TRBV5-6 and TRBJ1-5): DAGVTQSPTHLIKTRGQQVTLRCSPKSGHDTVSWYQQALGQGPQFIFQYYEEEERQRGNFPDRFSGHQFPNYSSELNVNALLLGDSALYLCASSRRWSSNQPQHFGDGTRLSIL.

The V gene is TRBV5-4, the J gene TRBJ2-2, with D possibly matching TRBD1 (6 bases). Between the trimmed V and J ends, which lost 4 bases and 1 base, there was a span of 8 bases. Germline V CDR1 and CDR2: SGHNT, YYREEE (reference sequence). This CDR3 is 14 amino acids long. DNA of the CDR3: TGTGCCAGCAGCAAGACAGGGAACACCGGGGAGCTGTTTTTT. It is translated as CASSKTGNTGELFF. Looking up the rest from reference TRBV5-4 and TRBJ2-2 gives the full variable domain: ETGVTQSPTHLIKTRGQQVTLRCSSQSGHNTVSWYQQALGQGPQFIFQYYREEENGRGNFPPRFSGLQFPNYSSELNVNALELDDSALYLCASSKTGNTGELFFGEGSRLTVL.

The chain employs TRBV11-3 and TRBJ2-1; D unclear. Looked up from germline, CDR1 is SGHNT and CDR2 is YENEEA. With 1 base removed from V and 7 bases from J, the gap between germline ends came to 8 bases. This CDR3 is built from 13 residues. For the CDR3, the DNA is TGTGCCAGCAGCTTAGGCCCGGGTAATGAGCAGTTCTTC. Residues: CASSLGPGNEQFF.

Of note for this clone: Other nucleotide sequences from this sample produce the same CDR3. The chain employs TRBV5-1 and TRBJ1-1; TRBD1 aligns across 8 bases. CDR1 is SGHRS and CDR2 is YFSETQ in the germline V gene. Losses at the gene ends were 3 bases for V and 4 bases for J; bases not matched to a gene: 2. The CDR3 extends over 13 amino acids. CDR3 loop: CASSWTGSTEAFF. The CDR3 DNA follows: TGCGCCAGCAGCTGGACAGGGTCCACTGAAGCTTTCTTT. Together with reference TRBV5-1 and TRBJ1-1, the CDR3 gives the full variable domain: KAGVTQTPRYLIKTRGQQVTLSCSPISGHRSVSWYQQTPGQGLQFLFEYFSETQRNKGNFPGRFSGRQFSNSRSEMNVSTLELGDSALYLCASSWTGSTEAFFGQGTRLTVV.

The chain uses TRBV6-1 and TRBJ1-5; no reliable D call. V was shortened by 3 bases and J by 4 bases, with 7 bases between the two germline ends. The CDR3 is 13 amino acids. From germline, CDR1 is MNHNS and CDR2 SASEGT. The CDR3 coding sequence is TGTGCCAGCAGTGACAGGCCGAATCAGCCCCAGCATTTT. This encodes CASSDRPNQPQHF.

The V call is TRBV28, the J call TRBJ1-6; 11 bases align to TRBD1. Per the germline V gene, CDR1 is MDHEN and CDR2 is SYDVKM. The J segment lost 5 bases and the V segment lost 5 bases, leaving 8 bases of the junction unmatched. The CDR3 consists of 17 residues. CDR3 in amino acids: CASSPRTGGANNSPLHF. The CDR3 DNA is TGTGCCAGCAGTCCAAGGACAGGGGGCGCGAATAATTCACCCCTCCACTTT.

The J gene is TRBJ1-4, the V gene TRBV5-6; TRBD1 agrees at 8 bases. The length of the CDR3 is 18 residues. The germline V gene has CDR1 SGHDT and CDR2 YYEEEE. V was pared by 3 bases and J by 2 bases, with 12 bases of the junction left unmatched. The CDR3 region is CASSSRQGLRTTNEKLFF. CDR3 bases: TGTGCCAGCAGCTCTCGACAGGGGCTGAGGACGACTAATGAAAAACTGTTTTTT. Full variable domain (missing parts from reference TRBV5-6 and TRBJ1-4): DAGVTQSPTHLIKTRGQQVTLRCSPKSGHDTVSWYQQALGQGPQFIFQYYEEEERQRGNFPDRFSGHQFPNYSSELNVNALLLGDSALYLCASSSRQGLRTTNEKLFFGSGTQLSVL.

The chain's CDR3 is CASSQVSRTNYGYTF. CDR3 nucleotides: TGCGCCAGCAGCCAAGTGTCCAGGACTAACTATGGCTACACCTTC. This chain connects TRBV4-1 to TRBJ1-2, with D unclear. Trimming stripped 1 base from V and 0 bases from J, with 9 bases between. From germline, CDR1 is MGHRA and CDR2 YSYEKL. This CDR3 spans 15 amino acids.

V gene TRBV7-9 combines with J gene TRBJ2-7, with a tentative D call TRBD2 (5 bases). This CDR3 is 14 amino acids long. The V end was cut by 5 bases, the J end by 2 bases, with 13 bases between. Germline V gene data show CDR1 as SEHNR and CDR2 as FQNEAQ (reference sequence). The CDR3 DNA reads as TGTGCCAGCAGCACGACTTCCGGGACCTACGAGCAGTACTTC. It is translated as CASSTTSGTYEQYF.

The chain uses TRBV28 and TRBJ1-2, with 7 positions matching TRBD1. The length of the CDR3 is 16 residues. Germline V gene sequence: CDR1 MDHEN, CDR2 SYDVKM. After removal of 5 bases from V and 4 bases from J, the junction contained 13 bases not matched to a gene. The CDR3 sequence: CASSPLLRDSAYGYTF. CDR3 DNA: TGTGCCAGCAGTCCACTCCTCCGGGACAGCGCCTATGGCTACACCTTC.

This sequence joins TRBV7-3 and TRBJ2-7; 7 bases align to TRBD1. From germline, CDR1 is SGHTA and CDR2 FQGTGA. The CDR3 has 13 amino acids. Trimming took 5 bases from V and 5 from J; bases not matched to a gene: 6. The CDR3 spells CASSPGGMDEQYF. In DNA, the CDR3 is TGTGCCAGCAGCCCAGGGGGTATGGACGAGCAGTACTTC.

This clone was observed once. Other DNA sequences in this sample translate to the same CDR3. The chain employs TRBV27 and TRBJ1-5; a possible D gene is TRBD1 (5 bases). Germline V gives CDR1 MNHEY, CDR2 SMNVEV (reference sequence). The V and J ends lost 1 base and 2 bases respectively, with 12 bases between them. The CDR3 loop spans 16 amino acids. CDR3 in amino acids: CASSLLAGKRNQPQHF. In DNA form, the CDR3 reads TGTGCCAGCAGTTTATTGGCAGGGAAGCGCAATCAGCCCCAGCATTTT.

V usage is TRBV2 and J usage is TRBJ2-7; possible D gene TRBD2, 5 bases. The CDR3 is 11 residues long. Deletions cut 6 bases from V and 6 bases from J, with 9 bases between. Germline CDR1 SNHLY, CDR2 FYNNEI. The DNA for the CDR3 is TGTGCCAGCAGGGTAGAGGGCGAGCAGTACTTC. It encodes CASRVEGEQYF.